Below, one TCR beta chain is given with its context. Its specificity is not known. Eight separate reactions per sample yielded the cDNA. TCRdb re-called the 5' RACE reads and gives one entry per CDR3 protein, without DNA. Its listing shows more than 300,000 distinct CDR3 sequences. These data come from a study of monozygotic twins with inflammatory bowel disease. The study's findings and limits: Variability in patient repertoires may have come partly from differing immunosuppressive treatments.

Whole blood without T cell sorting served as the source of isolated total RNA. This CDR3 spans 15 amino acids. Per germline, CDR1 MNHEY and CDR2 SVGAGI. The sequenced material came from blood. The chain joins TRBV6-5 to TRBJ1-6; with no DNA, the TCRdb D assignment of TRBD1 cannot be verified. This sequence was found in a human donor with ulcerative colitis or Crohn's disease, or a healthy co-twin of an affected twin (not recorded which). The CDR3 here is CASSYPRDKNSPLHF.